A single sample gave rise to the 13 T cell receptor beta chains below, sequenced in a study of blood T cell repertoires in COVID-19. Sequencing was performed with immunoSEQ multiplex PCR; in TCRdb, only in-frame clones are kept and a portion is missing. The profile shows approximately 100,000 clones, roughly 80% of them singletons. Specimen: peripheral blood. These receptors all stem from an elderly woman with acute or convalescent COVID-19.

This chain uses TRBV28 with TRBJ1-2; D remains unclear. Trimming stripped 2 bases from V and 5 bases from J, with 15 bases between. This CDR3 has 15 residues. Germline CDR1 reads MDHEN; CDR2 reads SYDVKM. The chain's CDR3 is CASSLPYTSLYGYTF. The CDR3 region has the DNA TGTGCCAGCAGTTTACCTTATACCTCCCTATATGGCTACACCTTC.

This chain joins TRBV7-9 and TRBJ1-2; D may be TRBD1 (6 bases). Germline V gene sequence: CDR1 SEHNR, CDR2 FQNEAQ (reference sequence). V was shortened by 5 bases and J by 8 bases, with 15 bases between the two germline ends. CDR3 size: 13 residues. CDR3 sequence: CASSHDRSVGYTF. CDR3 sequence (DNA): TGTGCCAGCAGCCACGACAGGTCCGTCGGCTACACCTTC.

The chain has TRBV28 and TRBJ1-2, with D perhaps matching TRBD1 (6 bases). The CDR3 is 12 amino acids. V gave up 9 bases and J gave up 4 bases, with 12 bases separating them. Germline V gives CDR1 MDHEN, CDR2 SYDVKM. As DNA, the CDR3 is TGTGCCAGTAACAGGGTAGCCTATGGCTACACCTTC. It yields the protein CASNRVAYGYTF.

CDR3 in DNA: TGTGCCAGCTCACCACGGGAGGGTGGCTACACCTTC. Its protein is CASSPREGGYTF. J is TRBJ1-2 and V is TRBV18; no clear D gene. The CDR3 consists of 12 residues. CDR1 and CDR2 from the germline V gene are KGHSH and LQKENI. Trimming took off 1 base at V and 7 bases at J, with 7 bases between the two ends.

This sequence joins TRBV19 and TRBJ2-5; weak D call: TRBD1 (6 bases). Germline lookup yields CDR1 LNHDA and CDR2 SQIVND (reference sequence). The CDR3 has 13 amino acids. With 0 bases removed from V and 7 bases from J, the gap between germline ends came to 9 bases. CDR3 in amino acids: CASSIEARGTQYF. In nucleotides, the CDR3 is TGTGCCAGTAGTATAGAAGCCAGGGGGACCCAGTACTTC. The complete variable domain, with remaining parts taken from reference TRBV19 and TRBJ2-5, reads DGGITQSPKYLFRKEGQNVTLSCEQNLNHDAMYWYRQDPGQGLRLIYYSQIVNDFQKGDIAEGYSVSREKKESFPLTVTSAQKNPTAFYLCASSIEARGTQYFGPGTRLLVL.

V gene TRBV11-3 combines with J gene TRBJ2-7; D is possibly TRBD2 (5 bases). Trimming cost V 5 bases and J 9 bases, with 32 bases left between them. Germline loops: CDR1 SGHNT, CDR2 YENEEA. The CDR3 extends over 18 amino acids. The CDR3 spells CASSRGCKRPSTYLRQYV. CDR3 DNA: TGTGCCAGCAGCCGAGGGTGCAAGAGGCCAAGCACGTATCTACGGCAGTACGTC.

J is TRBJ1-1 and V is TRBV5-4; D not resolved. CDR1 is SGHNT and CDR2 is YYREEE in the germline V gene (reference sequence). Between the trimmed V and J ends, which lost 3 bases and 4 bases, there was a span of 10 bases. The CDR3 loop spans 13 amino acids. In DNA, the CDR3 is TGTGCCAGCAGCTCGGATTCGGGCACTGAAGCTTTCTTT. Amino acid sequence: CASSSDSGTEAFF.

The chain uses TRBV7-2 and TRBJ1-2; 8 bases agree with TRBD1. Germline V CDR1 and CDR2: SGHTA, FQGNSA. J lost 7 bases, V lost 2 bases, and 9 bases had no gene match. The CDR3 is 15 residues long. As DNA, the CDR3 is TGTGCCAGCAGCTTAAGTCGGACAGGGACAGGTGGCTACACCTTC. This codes for CASSLSRTGTGGYTF.

The rearrangement links TRBV4-1 to TRBJ2-1; TRBD2 agrees at 8 bases. CDR3 length: 16 amino acids. V lost 0 bases to trimming and J lost 3 bases; unmatched junction nucleotides: 4. Germline CDR1 and CDR2: MGHRA and YSYEKL. Here the CDR3 reads CASSQESRGGYNEQFF. For the CDR3, the DNA is TGCGCCAGCAGCCAAGAGAGTCGGGGGGGCTACAATGAGCAGTTCTTC.

The V and J genes are TRBV19 and TRBJ1-2, with TRBD1 identical over 9 bases. CDR3 length: 17 residues. Per the germline V gene, CDR1 is LNHDA and CDR2 is SQIVND (reference sequence). V lost 6 bases, J lost 5 bases, and 16 bases stayed unmatched. The CDR3 loop is CASSRSPGQGSLYGYTF. As DNA, the CDR3 is TGTGCCAGTAGCCGTTCCCCGGGACAGGGTTCGTTATATGGCTACACCTTC. The full variable domain, its missing parts supplied by reference TRBV19 and TRBJ1-2, is DGGITQSPKYLFRKEGQNVTLSCEQNLNHDAMYWYRQDPGQGLRLIYYSQIVNDFQKGDIAEGYSVSREKKESFPLTVTSAQKNPTAFYLCASSRSPGQGSLYGYTFGSGTRLTVV.

The CDR3 nucleotides read TGTGCCAGCAGCCTGGGACACTCACTTGCAGATACGCAGTATTTT. Encoded protein: CASSLGHSLADTQYF. This rearrangement joins TRBV5-4 to TRBJ2-3, with a weak D call TRBD1 (6 bases). This CDR3 has 15 residues. CDR1 SGHNT and CDR2 YYREEE come from the germline V gene (reference sequence). V gave up 4 bases and J gave up 4 bases, with 16 bases separating them.

This clone was counted only a few times. This sequence joins TRBV19 and TRBJ1-2, with D possibly being TRBD1 (6 bases). Deletions cut 5 bases from V and 4 bases from J, with 17 bases between. The CDR3 is made up of 15 amino acids. Germline CDR1 is LNHDA and CDR2 is SQIVND (reference sequence). CDR3 sequence reads: CASSQGQTGTYGYTF. CDR3 DNA: TGTGCCAGTAGTCAAGGACAGACGGGGACCTATGGCTACACCTTC.

The gene calls are TRBV7-2 and TRBJ1-1; D ambiguous. Germline V lookup: CDR1 SGHTA, CDR2 FQGNSA. V was clipped by 4 bases and J by 1 base, with 7 bases between them. This CDR3 comprises 13 residues. The CDR3 is CASSSHRNTEAFF. In DNA, the CDR3 is TGTGCCAGCAGCTCTCACAGGAACACTGAAGCTTTCTTT.